A selection of T cell receptor beta chains follows, all from one sample in a study of early T cells in non-severe SARS-CoV-2 infection. TCRdb itself ran the 5' RACE reads through MiXCR, one entry per CDR3 protein. This table holds about 54,000 distinct CDR3 sequences, about 7.6% found once. The sample was whole blood, taken at baseline. These receptors all stem from an adult who was a healthcare worker with PCR-confirmed SARS-CoV-2 infection or an uninfected control (not recorded which). The CDR3 runs from the conserved cysteine through the conserved F or W. D genes are given only for firm matches. A row's size may be missing; if present it is once, few, many or a size class.

d_gene: .; len: 13; j_gene: TRBJ1-5; abundance: .; v_gene: TRBV10-2; CDR3aa: CASGQNSNQPQHF; CDR3nt: TGCGCCAGCGGGCAGAATAGCAATCAGCCCCAGCATTTT
d_gene: TRBD1; len: 17; j_gene: TRBJ2-7; abundance: .; v_gene: TRBV6-2/TRBV6-3; CDR3aa: CARSQPSLRDRGNEQYF; CDR3nt: TGTGCCAGGAGTCAACCCTCACTCCGGGACAGGGGTAACGAGCAGTACTTC
d_gene: .; len: 15; j_gene: TRBJ2-2; abundance: many; v_gene: TRBV6-4; CDR3aa: CASSESETNTGELFF; CDR3nt: TGTGCCAGCAGTGAAAGCGAGACGAACACCGGGGAGCTGTTTTTT
d_gene: .; len: 14; j_gene: TRBJ1-2; abundance: .; v_gene: TRBV2; CDR3aa: CASSPWDFGHGYTF; CDR3nt: TGTGCCAGCAGCCCCTGGGACTTCGGGCATGGCTACACCTTC
d_gene: .; len: 13; j_gene: TRBJ2-1; abundance: few; v_gene: TRBV27; CDR3aa: CASGGANYNEQFF; CDR3nt: TGTGCCAGCGGGGGGGCGAACTACAATGAGCAGTTCTTC
d_gene: .; len: 15; j_gene: TRBJ2-3; abundance: few; v_gene: TRBV2; CDR3aa: CASSEAGGRTDTQYF; CDR3nt: TGTGCCAGCAGTGAGGCCGGGGGCAGAACAGATACGCAGTATTTT
d_gene: .; len: 14; j_gene: TRBJ2-3; abundance: few; v_gene: TRBV12-3/TRBV12-4; CDR3aa: CASTNTDLTDTQYF; CDR3nt: TGTGCCAGCACAAATACGGACCTTACAGATACGCAGTATTTT
d_gene: TRBD1; len: 15; j_gene: TRBJ2-3; abundance: few; v_gene: TRBV6-2/TRBV6-3; CDR3aa: CASRHRNRGSNTQYF; CDR3nt: TGTGCCAGCAGACATCGAAACAGGGGTTCAAATACGCAGTATTTT
d_gene: .; len: 11; j_gene: TRBJ2-1; abundance: many; v_gene: TRBV7-2; CDR3aa: CASTRRIGQFF; CDR3nt: TGTGCCAGCACCCGGCGGATAGGGCAGTTCTTC
d_gene: TRBD1; len: 15; j_gene: TRBJ2-7; abundance: .; v_gene: TRBV27; CDR3aa: CASSLAAQGAYEQYF; CDR3nt: TGTGCCAGCAGTTTAGCCGCGCAGGGGGCCTACGAGCAGTACTTC
d_gene: .; len: 15; j_gene: TRBJ2-1; abundance: many; v_gene: TRBV7-3; CDR3aa: CASSPRKSSYNEQFF; CDR3nt: TGTGCCAGCAGCCCCCGTAAGAGCTCCTACAATGAGCAGTTCTTC
d_gene: TRBD1; len: 17; j_gene: TRBJ2-7; abundance: many; v_gene: TRBV25-1; CDR3aa: CASSGPLGDSKSYEQYF; CDR3nt: TGTGCCAGCAGTGGTCCCCTAGGGGACAGTAAATCCTACGAGCAGTACTTC
d_gene: .; len: 13; j_gene: TRBJ2-3; abundance: .; v_gene: TRBV6-4; CDR3aa: CASSEYPAGHQYF; CDR3nt: TGTGCCAGCAGTGAATATCCGGCCGGGCACCAGTATTTT
d_gene: .; len: 14; j_gene: TRBJ2-1; abundance: few; v_gene: TRBV7-6; CDR3aa: CASSLDEGYNEQFF; CDR3nt: TGTGCCAGCAGCTTAGATGAAGGCTACAATGAGCAGTTCTTC
d_gene: .; len: 18; j_gene: TRBJ1-1; abundance: few; v_gene: TRBV4-1; CDR3aa: CASSQEGAGYLGYTEAFF; CDR3nt: TGCGCCAGCAGCCAAGAGGGGGCAGGATATTTGGGTTACACTGAAGCTTTCTTT
d_gene: TRBD2; len: 18; j_gene: TRBJ2-1; abundance: .; v_gene: TRBV4-1; CDR3aa: CASSQAAIAGGPSDEQFF; CDR3nt: TGCGCCAGCAGCCAGGCGGCAATAGCGGGAGGGCCCTCGGATGAGCAGTTCTTC
d_gene: TRBD2; len: 14; j_gene: TRBJ2-7; abundance: few; v_gene: TRBV20-1; CDR3aa: CSAGPSGAPYEQYF; CDR3nt: TGCAGTGCGGGCCCGAGCGGGGCCCCCTACGAGCAGTACTTC
d_gene: .; len: 15; j_gene: TRBJ1-2; abundance: few; v_gene: TRBV3-1; CDR3aa: CASSQDSAENYGYTF; CDR3nt: TGTGCCAGCAGCCAAGATTCGGCAGAAAACTATGGCTACACCTTC
d_gene: .; len: 12; j_gene: TRBJ2-7; abundance: .; v_gene: TRBV3-1; CDR3aa: CASSQVTWEQYF; CDR3nt: TGTGCCAGCAGCCAAGTAACGTGGGAGCAGTACTTC
d_gene: TRBD1; len: 19; j_gene: TRBJ1-2; abundance: many; v_gene: TRBV15; CDR3aa: CATSRDGRQGLSSNYGYTF; CDR3nt: TGTGCCACCAGCAGAGATGGTCGACAGGGTTTATCATCTAACTATGGCTACACCTTC
d_gene: .; len: 15; j_gene: TRBJ2-3; abundance: .; v_gene: TRBV6-4; CDR3aa: CASSVGEKETDTQYF; CDR3nt: TGTGCCAGCAGTGTTGGGGAGAAGGAAACAGATACGCAGTATTTT
d_gene: .; len: 12; j_gene: TRBJ2-1; abundance: many; v_gene: TRBV10-3; CDR3aa: CAAQGNYNEQFF; CDR3nt: TGTGCCGCCCAGGGAAACTACAATGAGCAGTTCTTC
d_gene: .; len: 13; j_gene: TRBJ1-4; abundance: .; v_gene: TRBV29-1; CDR3aa: CSATGLSNEKLFF; CDR3nt: TGCAGCGCCACCGGGCTCAGTAATGAAAAACTGTTTTTT
d_gene: .; len: 18; j_gene: TRBJ2-1; abundance: once; v_gene: TRBV4-1; CDR3aa: CASSQYLGRTKVNNEQFF; CDR3nt: TGCGCCAGCAGCCAATATCTGGGACGGACAAAAGTTAACAATGAGCAGTTCTTC
d_gene: .; len: 12; j_gene: TRBJ2-7; abundance: .; v_gene: TRBV6-6; CDR3aa: CASSSQGPEQYF; CDR3nt: TGTGCCAGCAGTTCTCAGGGGCCCGAGCAGTACTTC
d_gene: TRBD2; len: 15; j_gene: TRBJ2-5; abundance: many; v_gene: TRBV28; CDR3aa: CASSLGLAGRETQYF; CDR3nt: TGTGCCAGCAGTTTAGGGCTAGCGGGACGAGAGACCCAGTACTTC
d_gene: TRBD1; len: 15; j_gene: TRBJ1-5; abundance: many; v_gene: TRBV12-3/TRBV12-4; CDR3aa: CASSSDRAGNQPQHF; CDR3nt: TGTGCCAGCAGCTCCGACAGGGCTGGCAATCAGCCCCAGCATTTT
d_gene: .; len: 17; j_gene: TRBJ2-2; abundance: .; v_gene: TRBV7-9; CDR3aa: CASSSRDRGLGTGELFF; CDR3nt: TGTGCCAGCAGCTCCCGAGACCGCGGGTTGGGGACCGGGGAGCTGTTTTTT
d_gene: TRBD2; len: 15; j_gene: TRBJ2-1; abundance: .; v_gene: TRBV20-1; CDR3aa: CSASPPGLASNEQFF; CDR3nt: TGCAGTGCTAGCCCCCCGGGACTAGCGTCCAATGAGCAGTTCTTC
d_gene: .; len: 20; j_gene: TRBJ2-5; abundance: many; v_gene: TRBV7-2; CDR3aa: CASSVSIGSGHLRNQETQYF; CDR3nt: TGTGCCAGCAGCGTCTCAATAGGTAGCGGCCACCTTCGGAACCAAGAGACCCAGTACTTC
d_gene: .; len: 14; j_gene: TRBJ2-3; abundance: few; v_gene: TRBV10-3; CDR3aa: CAISESVGTDTQYF; CDR3nt: TGTGCCATCAGTGAGTCGGTAGGCACAGATACGCAGTATTTT
d_gene: .; len: 15; j_gene: TRBJ2-4; abundance: few; v_gene: TRBV12-3/TRBV12-4; CDR3aa: CASSDPVLYKNIQYF; CDR3nt: TGTGCCAGCAGTGACCCCGTACTGTACAAAAACATTCAGTACTTC
d_gene: .; len: 16; j_gene: TRBJ2-1; abundance: .; v_gene: TRBV25-1; CDR3aa: CASSDPRREQHNEQFF; CDR3nt: TGTGCCAGCAGTGACCCCCGCAGGGAGCAACACAATGAGCAGTTCTTC
d_gene: TRBD2; len: 16; j_gene: TRBJ2-3; abundance: .; v_gene: TRBV20-1; CDR3aa: CSARDIAGGLSDTQYF; CDR3nt: TGCAGTGCTAGAGATATTGCGGGAGGGCTCTCAGATACGCAGTATTTT
d_gene: TRBD1; len: 13; j_gene: TRBJ1-2; abundance: many; v_gene: TRBV25-1; CDR3aa: CASSETGGYGYTF; CDR3nt: TGTGCCAGCAGTGAAACAGGGGGCTATGGCTACACCTTC
d_gene: .; len: 13; j_gene: TRBJ1-1; abundance: few; v_gene: TRBV19; CDR3aa: CASSIPGTTDAFF; CDR3nt: TGTGCCAGTAGTATCCCCGGGACAACCGATGCTTTCTTT
d_gene: TRBD1; len: 15; j_gene: TRBJ1-2; abundance: many; v_gene: TRBV7-9; CDR3aa: CASSPGQGRLYGYTF; CDR3nt: TGTGCCAGCAGCCCGGGACAGGGGAGGCTCTATGGCTACACCTTC
d_gene: .; len: 13; j_gene: TRBJ1-2; abundance: .; v_gene: TRBV28; CDR3aa: CASRDYRPQSYTF; CDR3nt: TGTGCCAGCAGAGACTACAGGCCACAAAGCTACACCTTC
d_gene: .; len: 15; j_gene: TRBJ2-3; abundance: .; v_gene: TRBV28; CDR3aa: CASSSIARATDTQYF; CDR3nt: TGTGCCAGCAGTTCTATCGCGCGTGCCACAGATACGCAGTATTTT
d_gene: TRBD1; len: 14; j_gene: TRBJ1-1; abundance: few; v_gene: TRBV30; CDR3aa: CAWAWAGGGTEAFF; CDR3nt: TGTGCCTGGGCGTGGGCAGGGGGCGGCACTGAAGCTTTCTTT
d_gene: .; len: 15; j_gene: TRBJ2-4; abundance: .; v_gene: TRBV7-2; CDR3aa: CASSKISGKINIQYF; CDR3nt: TGTGCCAGCAGCAAGATCTCCGGGAAAATAAACATTCAGTACTTC
d_gene: .; len: 17; j_gene: TRBJ2-3; abundance: few; v_gene: TRBV7-9; CDR3aa: CASSLGLVGLTMDTQYF; CDR3nt: TGTGCCAGCAGCTTAGGCTTGGTAGGGCTCACAATGGATACGCAGTATTTT
d_gene: TRBD1; len: 15; j_gene: TRBJ1-4; abundance: few; v_gene: TRBV4-2; CDR3aa: CASSQSGTGSEKLFF; CDR3nt: TGTGCCAGCAGCCAATCCGGGACAGGGTCTGAAAAACTGTTTTTT
d_gene: .; len: 13; j_gene: TRBJ2-1; abundance: few; v_gene: TRBV4-1; CDR3aa: CASSEAGWDEQFF; CDR3nt: TGCGCCAGCAGCGAAGCCGGATGGGATGAGCAGTTCTTC
d_gene: .; len: 13; j_gene: TRBJ2-7; abundance: few; v_gene: TRBV9; CDR3aa: CASSVNSAYEQYF; CDR3nt: TGTGCCAGCAGCGTAAACTCAGCCTACGAGCAGTACTTC
d_gene: .; len: 14; j_gene: TRBJ1-1; abundance: many; v_gene: TRBV28; CDR3aa: CASSRLARNTEAFF; CDR3nt: TGTGCCAGCAGCCGCCTGGCGCGGAACACTGAAGCTTTCTTT
d_gene: .; len: 12; j_gene: TRBJ2-3; abundance: few; v_gene: TRBV6-1; CDR3aa: CASSEVGDTQYF; CDR3nt: TGTGCCAGCAGTGAAGTCGGAGATACGCAGTATTTT
d_gene: TRBD2; len: 16; j_gene: TRBJ2-1; abundance: many; v_gene: TRBV12-3/TRBV12-4; CDR3aa: CASSLSGGRAYNEQFF; CDR3nt: TGTGCCAGCAGTTTATCTGGCGGGAGGGCCTACAATGAGCAGTTCTTC
d_gene: .; len: 13; j_gene: TRBJ1-5; abundance: few; v_gene: TRBV6-1; CDR3aa: CASSEIGHQPQHF; CDR3nt: TGTGCCAGCAGTGAGATAGGACATCAGCCCCAGCATTTT
d_gene: TRBD1; len: 13; j_gene: TRBJ1-2; abundance: .; v_gene: TRBV6-5; CDR3aa: CAVSEDRGYGYTF; CDR3nt: TGTGCCGTTTCCGAGGACAGGGGCTATGGCTACACCTTC
d_gene: TRBD2; len: 15; j_gene: TRBJ2-3; abundance: few; v_gene: TRBV7-9; CDR3aa: CASSLRGTSYDTQYF; CDR3nt: TGTGCCAGCAGCTTGAGAGGGACTAGCTACGATACGCAGTATTTT
d_gene: TRBD1; len: 14; j_gene: TRBJ1-5; abundance: few; v_gene: TRBV18; CDR3aa: CASSPDRGAQPQHF; CDR3nt: TGTGCCAGCTCACCGGACAGGGGGGCTCAGCCCCAGCATTTT
d_gene: .; len: 12; j_gene: TRBJ2-7; abundance: many; v_gene: TRBV29-1; CDR3aa: CSVLGPSDEQYF; CDR3nt: TGCAGCGTACTGGGACCCTCCGACGAGCAGTACTTC
d_gene: .; len: 12; j_gene: TRBJ2-5; abundance: many; v_gene: TRBV28; CDR3aa: CASSFGGRTQYF; CDR3nt: TGTGCCAGCAGTTTTGGGGGAAGGACCCAGTACTTC
d_gene: TRBD2; len: 15; j_gene: TRBJ2-3; abundance: many; v_gene: TRBV6-1; CDR3aa: CASSERAGGADTQYF; CDR3nt: TGTGCCAGCAGTGAACGCGCGGGAGGGGCAGATACGCAGTATTTT
d_gene: .; len: 14; j_gene: TRBJ1-1; abundance: .; v_gene: TRBV20-1; CDR3aa: CSVHQGQLNTEAFF; CDR3nt: TGCAGTGTTCACCAGGGACAATTGAACACTGAAGCTTTCTTT
d_gene: .; len: 15; j_gene: TRBJ2-3; abundance: many; v_gene: TRBV19; CDR3aa: CASSIWRGGADTQYF; CDR3nt: TGTGCCAGTAGTATCTGGCGGGGAGGCGCAGATACGCAGTATTTT